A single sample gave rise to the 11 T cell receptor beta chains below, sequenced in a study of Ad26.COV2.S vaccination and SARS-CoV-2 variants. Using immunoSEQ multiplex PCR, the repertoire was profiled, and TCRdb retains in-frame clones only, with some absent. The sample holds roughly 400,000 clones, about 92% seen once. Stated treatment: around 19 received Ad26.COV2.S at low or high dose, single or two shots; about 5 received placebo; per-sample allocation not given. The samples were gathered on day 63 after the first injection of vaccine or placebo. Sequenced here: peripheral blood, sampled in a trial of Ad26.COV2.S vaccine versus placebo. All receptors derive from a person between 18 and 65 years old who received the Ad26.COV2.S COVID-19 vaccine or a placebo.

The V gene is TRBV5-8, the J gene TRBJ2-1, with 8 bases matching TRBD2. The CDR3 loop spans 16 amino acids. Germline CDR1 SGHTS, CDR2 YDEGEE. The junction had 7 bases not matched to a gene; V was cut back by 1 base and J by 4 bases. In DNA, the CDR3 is TGTGCCAGCAGCTTGCCCCGGGGGGGTATTTACAATGAGCAGTTCTTC. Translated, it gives CASSLPRGGIYNEQFF.

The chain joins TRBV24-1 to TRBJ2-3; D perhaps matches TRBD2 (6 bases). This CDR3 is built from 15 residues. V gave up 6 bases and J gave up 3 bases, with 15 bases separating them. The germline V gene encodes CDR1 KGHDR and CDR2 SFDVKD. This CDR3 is CATSPRDSFTDTQYF. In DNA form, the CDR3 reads TGTGCCACCAGTCCGCGGGATAGTTTTACAGATACGCAGTATTTT.

The CDR3 spells CASSRESYYEQYF. The CDR3 DNA reads TGTGCCAGCAGCCGGGAGTCCTACTACGAGCAGTACTTC. This chain joins TRBV6-2 or TRBV6-3 and TRBJ2-7, with D perhaps matching TRBD2 (6 bases). From germline, CDR1 is MNHEY and CDR2 SVGEGT. V was cut by 6 bases and J by 3 bases, with 12 bases left in between. The CDR3 extends over 13 amino acids.

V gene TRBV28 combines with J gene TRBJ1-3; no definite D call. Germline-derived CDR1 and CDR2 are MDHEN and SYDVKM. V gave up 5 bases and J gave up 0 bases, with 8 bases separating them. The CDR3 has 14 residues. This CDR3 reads CASSTTGSGNTIYF. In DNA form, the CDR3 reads TGTGCCAGCAGTACCACGGGCTCTGGAAACACCATATATTTT.

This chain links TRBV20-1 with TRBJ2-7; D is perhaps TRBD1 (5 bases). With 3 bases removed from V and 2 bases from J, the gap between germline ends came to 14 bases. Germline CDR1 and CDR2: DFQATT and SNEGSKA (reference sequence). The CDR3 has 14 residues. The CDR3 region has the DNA TGCAGTGCTAGTACTGGGGCCACTCCCTACGAGCAGTACTTC. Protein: CSASTGATPYEQYF.

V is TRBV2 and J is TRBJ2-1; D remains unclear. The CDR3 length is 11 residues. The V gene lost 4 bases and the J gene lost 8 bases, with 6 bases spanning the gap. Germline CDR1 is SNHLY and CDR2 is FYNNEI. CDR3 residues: CASSVMDEQFF. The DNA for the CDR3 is TGTGCCAGCAGTGTTATGGATGAGCAGTTCTTC.

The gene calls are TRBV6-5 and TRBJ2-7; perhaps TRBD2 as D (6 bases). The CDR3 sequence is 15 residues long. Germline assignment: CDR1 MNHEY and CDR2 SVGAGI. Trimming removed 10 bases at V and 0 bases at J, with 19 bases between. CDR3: CATRLAIGGSYEQYF. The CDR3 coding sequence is TGTGCCACCCGGCTAGCGATCGGGGGCTCCTACGAGCAGTACTTC.

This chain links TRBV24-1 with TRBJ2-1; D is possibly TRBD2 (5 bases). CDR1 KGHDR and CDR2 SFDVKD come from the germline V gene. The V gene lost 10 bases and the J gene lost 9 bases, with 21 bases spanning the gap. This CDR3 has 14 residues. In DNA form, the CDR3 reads TGTGCCACAGCCGACTATACGAACGGTTTTGAGCAGTTCTTC. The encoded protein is CATADYTNGFEQFF.

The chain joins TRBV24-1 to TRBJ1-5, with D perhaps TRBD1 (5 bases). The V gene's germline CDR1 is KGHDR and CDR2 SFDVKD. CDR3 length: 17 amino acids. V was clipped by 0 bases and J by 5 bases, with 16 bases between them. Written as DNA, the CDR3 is TGTGCCACCAGTGATTTGCATAATTTAAGGGGATATCAGCCCCAGCATTTT. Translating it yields CATSDLHNLRGYQPQHF.

CDR3 loop: CATSDSRGTDTQYF. CDR3 bases: TGTGCCACCAGTGATTCTAGGGGGACAGATACGCAGTATTTT. The J gene is TRBJ2-3, the V gene TRBV24-1; tentative D call: TRBD1 (6 bases). Trimming removed 2 bases at V and 3 bases at J, with 8 bases between. The germline gives CDR1 KGHDR, CDR2 SFDVKD. CDR3 size: 14 residues.

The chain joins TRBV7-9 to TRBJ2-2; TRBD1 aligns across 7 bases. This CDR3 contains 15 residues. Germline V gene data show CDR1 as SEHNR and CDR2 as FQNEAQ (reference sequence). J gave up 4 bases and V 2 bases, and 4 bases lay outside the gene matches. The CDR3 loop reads CASSLLTGVTGELFF. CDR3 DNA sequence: TGTGCCAGCAGCTTACTTACAGGGGTCACCGGGGAGCTGTTTTTT.